This T cell receptor beta chain was identified in a study of T-cell memory formation after mild COVID-19. Study-level information: The TCR clusters were mostly specific to one donor.

Amplification by 5'RACE using constant-segment primers produced TCR alpha and TCR beta cDNA libraries that carried sample barcodes and UMIs. TCRdb fed the 5' RACE reads into MiXCR, producing one record per CDR3 protein. Of about 320,000 distinct CDR3 sequences listed, roughly an eighth were seen once; the top ten hold about 21%. This clonotype has more than one count but fewer than ten. Its antigen is still unknown. Germline V lookup: CDR1 MGHRA, CDR2 YSYEKL. The CDR3 runs to 15 residues. V lost 0 bases to trimming and J lost 9 bases, with 15 bases between them. Regarding the study as a whole: Of the contracting clones, CD4+ ones lay mainly in CM and EM, and CD8+ ones in EMRA. Cross-reactive memory apparently joined, as some responding clones appeared in pre-infection memory.

The clonotype was recovered from a man aged 18 to 35 who had mild COVID-19 (a few samples of this study predate the infection). Cell type and time point are not known. V is TRBV4-1 and J is TRBJ2-1; a possible D gene is TRBD2 (5 bases). The source material was PBMCs or a T cell subset sorted from them (not recorded which). In DNA form, the CDR3 reads TGCGCCAGCAGCCAAGACTGGCTAGCCTCCGGTGAGCAGTTCTTC. Its protein is CASSQDWLASGEQFF.